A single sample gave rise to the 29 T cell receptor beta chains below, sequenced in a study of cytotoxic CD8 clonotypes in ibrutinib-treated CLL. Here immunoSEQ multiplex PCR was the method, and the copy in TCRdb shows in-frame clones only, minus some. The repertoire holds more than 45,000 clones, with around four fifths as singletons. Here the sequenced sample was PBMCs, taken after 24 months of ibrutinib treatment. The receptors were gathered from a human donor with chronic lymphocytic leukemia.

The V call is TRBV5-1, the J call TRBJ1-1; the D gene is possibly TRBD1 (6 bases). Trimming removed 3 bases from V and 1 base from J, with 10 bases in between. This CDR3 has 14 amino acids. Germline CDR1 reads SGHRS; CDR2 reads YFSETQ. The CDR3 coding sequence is TGCGCCAGCAGCTCTACACAGGGGAACACTGAAGCTTTCTTT. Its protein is CASSSTQGNTEAFF.

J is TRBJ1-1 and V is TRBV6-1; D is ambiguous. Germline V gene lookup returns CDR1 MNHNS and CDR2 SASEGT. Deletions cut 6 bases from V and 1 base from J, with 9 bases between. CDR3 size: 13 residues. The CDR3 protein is CASRNTQNTEAFF. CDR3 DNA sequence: TGTGCCAGCAGGAACACCCAGAACACTGAAGCTTTCTTT.

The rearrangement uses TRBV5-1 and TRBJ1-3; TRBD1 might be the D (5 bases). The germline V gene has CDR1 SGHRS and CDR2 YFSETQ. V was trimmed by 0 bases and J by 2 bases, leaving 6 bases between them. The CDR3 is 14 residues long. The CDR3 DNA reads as TGCGCCAGCAGCTTGGACAGGACTGGAAACACCATATATTTT. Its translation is CASSLDRTGNTIYF.

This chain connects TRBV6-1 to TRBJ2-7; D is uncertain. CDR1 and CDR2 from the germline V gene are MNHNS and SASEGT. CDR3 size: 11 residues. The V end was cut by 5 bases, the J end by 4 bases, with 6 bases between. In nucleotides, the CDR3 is TGTGCCAGCAGTCCTACTTACGAGCAGTACTTC. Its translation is CASSPTYEQYF.

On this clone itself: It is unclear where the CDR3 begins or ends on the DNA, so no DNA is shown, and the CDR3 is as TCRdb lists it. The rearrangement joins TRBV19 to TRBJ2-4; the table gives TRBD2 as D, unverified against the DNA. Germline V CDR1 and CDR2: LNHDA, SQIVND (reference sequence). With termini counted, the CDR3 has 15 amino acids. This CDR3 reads CASSSGAAGQNIQYF.

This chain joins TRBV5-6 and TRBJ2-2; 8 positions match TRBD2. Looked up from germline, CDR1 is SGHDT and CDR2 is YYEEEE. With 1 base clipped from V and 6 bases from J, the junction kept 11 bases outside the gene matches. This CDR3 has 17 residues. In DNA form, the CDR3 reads TGTGCCAGCAGCTTGATAGCAGCGGGAGTAAATTCCGGGGAGCTGTTTTTT. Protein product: CASSLIAAGVNSGELFF.

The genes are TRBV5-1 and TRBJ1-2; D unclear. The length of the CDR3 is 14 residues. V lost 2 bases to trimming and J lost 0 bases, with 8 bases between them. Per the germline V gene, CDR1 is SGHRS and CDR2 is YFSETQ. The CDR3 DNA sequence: TGCGCCAGCAGCTTTTCAGAAACTAACTATGGCTACACCTTC. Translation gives CASSFSETNYGYTF.

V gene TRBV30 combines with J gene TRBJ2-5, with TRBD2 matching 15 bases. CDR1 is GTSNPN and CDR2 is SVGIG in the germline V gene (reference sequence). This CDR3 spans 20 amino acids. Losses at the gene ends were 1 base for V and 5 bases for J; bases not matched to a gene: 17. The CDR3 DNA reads TGTGCCTGGAGTGCGGGACTAGCGGGAGGCCCCTCGCATCCAGGCGAGACCCAGTACTTC. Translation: CAWSAGLAGGPSHPGETQYF.

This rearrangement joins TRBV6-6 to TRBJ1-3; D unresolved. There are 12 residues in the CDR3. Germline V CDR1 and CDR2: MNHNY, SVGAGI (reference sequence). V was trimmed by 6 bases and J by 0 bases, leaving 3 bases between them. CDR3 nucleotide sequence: TGTGCCAGCAGAAGCTCTGGAAACACCATATATTTT. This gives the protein CASRSSGNTIYF.

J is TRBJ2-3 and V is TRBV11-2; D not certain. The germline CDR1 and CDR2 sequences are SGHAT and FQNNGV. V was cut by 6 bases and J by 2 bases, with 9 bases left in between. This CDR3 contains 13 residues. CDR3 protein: CASSSGYTDTQYF. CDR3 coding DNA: TGTGCCAGCAGTTCCGGATACACAGATACGCAGTATTTT.

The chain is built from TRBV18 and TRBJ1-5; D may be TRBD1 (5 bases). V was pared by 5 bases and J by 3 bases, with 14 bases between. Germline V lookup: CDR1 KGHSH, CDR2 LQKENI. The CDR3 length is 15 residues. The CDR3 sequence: CASSGGRTTNQPQHF. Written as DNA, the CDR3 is TGTGCCAGCTCAGGGGGACGGACGACCAATCAGCCCCAGCATTTT.

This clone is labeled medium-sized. CDR3 region: CASSLLLEGARYEQYF. The CDR3 nucleotides are TGTGCCAGCAGCTTGCTTTTGGAGGGGGCGCGTTACGAGCAGTACTTC. The chain uses TRBV5-5 and TRBJ2-7; a weak D match, TRBD1 (7 bases). The germline CDR1 and CDR2 sequences are SGHKS and YYEKEE (reference sequence). Between the trimmed V and J ends, which lost 1 base and 4 bases, there was a span of 18 bases. CDR3 length: 16 residues.

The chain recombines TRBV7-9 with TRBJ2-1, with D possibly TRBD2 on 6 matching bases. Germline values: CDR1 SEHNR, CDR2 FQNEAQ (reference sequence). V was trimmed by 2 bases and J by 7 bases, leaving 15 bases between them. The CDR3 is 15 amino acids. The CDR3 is CASSLYQTSRNEQFF. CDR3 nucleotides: TGTGCCAGCAGCTTATATCAGACTAGTCGGAATGAGCAGTTCTTC.

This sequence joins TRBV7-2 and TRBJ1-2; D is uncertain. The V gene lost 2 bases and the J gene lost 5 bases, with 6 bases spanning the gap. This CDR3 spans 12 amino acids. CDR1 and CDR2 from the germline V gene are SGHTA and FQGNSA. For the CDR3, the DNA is TGTGCCAGCAGCTTATCGGGGTATGGCTACACCTTC. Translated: CASSLSGYGYTF.

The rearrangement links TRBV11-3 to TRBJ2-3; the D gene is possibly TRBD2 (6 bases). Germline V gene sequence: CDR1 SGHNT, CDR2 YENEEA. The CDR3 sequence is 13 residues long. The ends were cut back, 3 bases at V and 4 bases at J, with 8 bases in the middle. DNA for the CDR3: TGTGCCAGCAGCTTGGAGGGAGCAGATACGCAGTATTTT. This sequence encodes CASSLEGADTQYF.

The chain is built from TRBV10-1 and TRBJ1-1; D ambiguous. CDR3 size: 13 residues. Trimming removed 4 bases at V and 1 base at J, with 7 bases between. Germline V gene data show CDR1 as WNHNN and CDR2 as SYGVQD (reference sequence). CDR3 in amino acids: CASSVKGNTEAFF. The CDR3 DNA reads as TGCGCCAGCAGTGTTAAGGGGAACACTGAAGCTTTCTTT.

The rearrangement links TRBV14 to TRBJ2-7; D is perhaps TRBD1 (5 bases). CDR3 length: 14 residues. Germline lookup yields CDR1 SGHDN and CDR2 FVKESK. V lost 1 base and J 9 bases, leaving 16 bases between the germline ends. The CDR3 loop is CASSQGQWEIGQYF. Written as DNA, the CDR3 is TGTGCCAGCAGCCAAGGACAGTGGGAAATTGGGCAGTACTTC.

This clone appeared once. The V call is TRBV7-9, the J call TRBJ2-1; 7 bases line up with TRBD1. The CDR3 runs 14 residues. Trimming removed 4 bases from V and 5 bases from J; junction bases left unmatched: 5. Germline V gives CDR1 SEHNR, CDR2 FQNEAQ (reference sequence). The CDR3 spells CASSSRDRDNEQFF. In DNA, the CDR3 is TGTGCCAGCAGCTCCCGGGACAGAGACAATGAGCAGTTCTTC.

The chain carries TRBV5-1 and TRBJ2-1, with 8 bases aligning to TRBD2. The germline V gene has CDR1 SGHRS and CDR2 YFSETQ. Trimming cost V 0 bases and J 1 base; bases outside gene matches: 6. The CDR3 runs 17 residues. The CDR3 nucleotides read TGCGCCAGCAGCTTGGAAGGTAGCGGGGCGTCCTACAATGAGCAGTTCTTC. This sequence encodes CASSLEGSGASYNEQFF.

CDR3 loop: CAYPEPSYGYTF. Here the CDR3 DNA reads TGTGCCTATCCGGAACCAAGCTATGGCTACACCTTC. The chain joins TRBV30 to TRBJ1-2; D not resolved. With 7 bases removed from V and 4 bases from J, the gap between germline ends came to 13 bases. The CDR3 extends over 12 amino acids. Germline V lookup: CDR1 GTSNPN, CDR2 SVGIG (reference sequence).

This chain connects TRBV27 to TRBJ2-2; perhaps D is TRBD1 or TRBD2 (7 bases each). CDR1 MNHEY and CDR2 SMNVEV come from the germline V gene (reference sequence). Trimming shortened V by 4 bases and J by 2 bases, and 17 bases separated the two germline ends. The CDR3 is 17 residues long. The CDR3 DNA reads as TGTGCCAGCAGTTCATGGGGAGGGGGCTATAACACCGGGGAGCTGTTTTTT. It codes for CASSSWGGGYNTGELFF.

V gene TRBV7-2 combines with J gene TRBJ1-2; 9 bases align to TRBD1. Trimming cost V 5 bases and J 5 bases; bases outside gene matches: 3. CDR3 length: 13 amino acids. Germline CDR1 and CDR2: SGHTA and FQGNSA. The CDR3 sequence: CASSPGTGYGYTF. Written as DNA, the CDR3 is TGTGCCAGCAGCCCAGGGACAGGGTATGGCTACACCTTC.

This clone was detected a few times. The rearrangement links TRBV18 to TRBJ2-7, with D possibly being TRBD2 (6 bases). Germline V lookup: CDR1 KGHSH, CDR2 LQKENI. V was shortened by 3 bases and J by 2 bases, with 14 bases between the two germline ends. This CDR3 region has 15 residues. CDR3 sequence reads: CASSPPLGGTYEQYF. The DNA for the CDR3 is TGTGCCAGCTCACCTCCTTTGGGGGGAACCTACGAGCAGTACTTC.

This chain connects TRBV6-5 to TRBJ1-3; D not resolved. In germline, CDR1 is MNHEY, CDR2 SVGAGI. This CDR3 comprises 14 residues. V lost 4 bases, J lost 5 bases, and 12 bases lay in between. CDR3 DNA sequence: TGTGCCAGCAGTTCCGAAGACTTCCGAAACACCATATATTTT. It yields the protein CASSSEDFRNTIYF.

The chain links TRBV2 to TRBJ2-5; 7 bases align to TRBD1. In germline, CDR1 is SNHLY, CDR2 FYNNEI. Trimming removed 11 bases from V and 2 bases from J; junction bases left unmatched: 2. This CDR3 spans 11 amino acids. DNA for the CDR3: TGTGCCGACAGGGTACAAGAGACCCAGTACTTC. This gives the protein CADRVQETQYF.

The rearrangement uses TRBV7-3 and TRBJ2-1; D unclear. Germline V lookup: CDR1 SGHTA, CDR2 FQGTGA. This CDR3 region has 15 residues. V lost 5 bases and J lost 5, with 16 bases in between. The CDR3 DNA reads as TGTGCCAGCAGCGCTAATGGCGGTCTACACAATGAGCAGTTCTTC. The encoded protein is CASSANGGLHNEQFF. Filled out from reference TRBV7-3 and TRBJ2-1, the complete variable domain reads GAGVSQTPSNKVTEKGKYVELRCDPISGHTALYWYRQSLGQGPEFLIYFQGTGAADDSGLPNDRFFAVRPEGSVSTLKIQRTERGDSAVYLCASSANGGLHNEQFFGPGTRLTVL.

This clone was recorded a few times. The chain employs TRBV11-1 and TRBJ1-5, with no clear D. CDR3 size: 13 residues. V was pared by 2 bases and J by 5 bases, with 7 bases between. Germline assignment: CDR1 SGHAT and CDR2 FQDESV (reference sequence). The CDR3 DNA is TGTGCCAGCAGCTTAAATAATGATCAGCCCCAGCATTTT. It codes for CASSLNNDQPQHF.

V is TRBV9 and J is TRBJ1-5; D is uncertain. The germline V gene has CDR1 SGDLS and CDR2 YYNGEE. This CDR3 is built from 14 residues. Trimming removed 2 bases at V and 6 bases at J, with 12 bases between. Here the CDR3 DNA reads TGTGCCAGCAGCGTGGACGGTGCGGGTCAGCCCCAGCATTTT. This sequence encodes CASSVDGAGQPQHF.

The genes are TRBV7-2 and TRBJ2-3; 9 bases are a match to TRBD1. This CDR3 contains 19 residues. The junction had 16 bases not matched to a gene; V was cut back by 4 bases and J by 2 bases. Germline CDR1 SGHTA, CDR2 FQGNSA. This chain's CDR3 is CASSSSIYPGQGFTDTQYF. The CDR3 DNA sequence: TGTGCCAGCAGCTCATCTATATATCCGGGACAGGGATTCACAGATACGCAGTATTTT.